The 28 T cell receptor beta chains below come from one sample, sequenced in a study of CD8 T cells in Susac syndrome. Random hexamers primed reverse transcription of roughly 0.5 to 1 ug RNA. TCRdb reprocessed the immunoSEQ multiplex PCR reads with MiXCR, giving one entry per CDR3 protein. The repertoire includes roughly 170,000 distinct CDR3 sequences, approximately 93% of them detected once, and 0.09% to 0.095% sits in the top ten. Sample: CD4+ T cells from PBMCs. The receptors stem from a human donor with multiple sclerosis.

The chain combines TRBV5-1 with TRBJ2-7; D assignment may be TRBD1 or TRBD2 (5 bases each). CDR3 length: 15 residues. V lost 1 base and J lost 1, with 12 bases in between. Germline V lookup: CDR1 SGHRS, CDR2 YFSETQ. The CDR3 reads CASSLIDGGSYEQYF. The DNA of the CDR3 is TGCGCCAGCAGCTTGATCGATGGGGGATCCTACGAGCAGTACTTC.

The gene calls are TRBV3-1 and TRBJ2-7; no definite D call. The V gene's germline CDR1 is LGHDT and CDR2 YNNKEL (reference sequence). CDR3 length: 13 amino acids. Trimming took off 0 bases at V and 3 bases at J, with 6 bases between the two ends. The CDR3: CASSQDHGYEQYF. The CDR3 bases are TGTGCCAGCAGCCAAGATCATGGCTACGAGCAGTACTTC.

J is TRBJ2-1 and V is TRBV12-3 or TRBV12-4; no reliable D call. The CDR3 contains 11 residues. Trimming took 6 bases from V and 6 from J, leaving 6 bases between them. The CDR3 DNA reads TGTGCCAGCAGAACTCGCAATGAGCAGTTCTTC. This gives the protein CASRTRNEQFF.

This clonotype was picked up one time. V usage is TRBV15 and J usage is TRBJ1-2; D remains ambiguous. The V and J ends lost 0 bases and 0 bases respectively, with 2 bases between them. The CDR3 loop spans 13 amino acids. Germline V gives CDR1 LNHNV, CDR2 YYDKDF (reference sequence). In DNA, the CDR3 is TGTGCCACCAGCAGAGATACTAACTATGGCTACACCTTC. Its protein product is CATSRDTNYGYTF.

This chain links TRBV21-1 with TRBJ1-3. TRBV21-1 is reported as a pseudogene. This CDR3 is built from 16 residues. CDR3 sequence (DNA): TGTGCCAGCAGCAATTCGTCAGAGAACTCTGGAAACACCATATATTTT. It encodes CASSNSSENSGNTIYF.

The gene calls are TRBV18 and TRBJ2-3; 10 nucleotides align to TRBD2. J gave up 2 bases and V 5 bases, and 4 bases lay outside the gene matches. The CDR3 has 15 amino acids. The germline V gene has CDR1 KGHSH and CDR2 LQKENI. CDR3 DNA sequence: TGTGCCAGCTCAGAACTAGCGGGAATCACAGATACGCAGTATTTT. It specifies CASSELAGITDTQYF.

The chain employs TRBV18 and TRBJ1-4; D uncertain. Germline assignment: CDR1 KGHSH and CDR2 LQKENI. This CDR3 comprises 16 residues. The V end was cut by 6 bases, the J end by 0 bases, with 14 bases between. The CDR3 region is CASSLGNTATNEKLFF. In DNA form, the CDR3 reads TGTGCCAGCTCCCTGGGCAACACCGCAACTAATGAAAAACTGTTTTTT.

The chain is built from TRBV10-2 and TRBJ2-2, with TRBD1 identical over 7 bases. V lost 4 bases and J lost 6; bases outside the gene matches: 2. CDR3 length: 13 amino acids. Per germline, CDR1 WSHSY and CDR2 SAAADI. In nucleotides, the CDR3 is TGCGCCAGCAGTGGACAGGGAGCCGGGGAGCTGTTTTTT. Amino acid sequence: CASSGQGAGELFF.

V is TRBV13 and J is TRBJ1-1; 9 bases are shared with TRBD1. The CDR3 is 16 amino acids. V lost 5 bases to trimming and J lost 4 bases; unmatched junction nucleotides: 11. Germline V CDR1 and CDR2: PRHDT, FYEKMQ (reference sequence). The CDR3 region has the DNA TGTGCCAGCAGCCTAACCGGGACAGGGAGGATCACTGAAGCTTTCTTT. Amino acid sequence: CASSLTGTGRITEAFF.

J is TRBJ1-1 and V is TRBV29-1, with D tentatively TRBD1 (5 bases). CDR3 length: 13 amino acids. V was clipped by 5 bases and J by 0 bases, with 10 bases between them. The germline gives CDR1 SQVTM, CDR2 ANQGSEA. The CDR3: CSVLGRLNTEAFF. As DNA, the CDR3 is TGCAGCGTTTTGGGACGGCTGAACACTGAAGCTTTCTTT.

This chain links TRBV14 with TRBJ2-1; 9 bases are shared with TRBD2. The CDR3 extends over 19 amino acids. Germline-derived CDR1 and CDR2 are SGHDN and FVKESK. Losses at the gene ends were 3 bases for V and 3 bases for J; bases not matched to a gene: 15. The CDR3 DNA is TGTGCCAGCAGCCACCTTTTAGGCGGGGGGGACGCCTTCTACAATGAGCAGTTCTTC. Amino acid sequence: CASSHLLGGGDAFYNEQFF.

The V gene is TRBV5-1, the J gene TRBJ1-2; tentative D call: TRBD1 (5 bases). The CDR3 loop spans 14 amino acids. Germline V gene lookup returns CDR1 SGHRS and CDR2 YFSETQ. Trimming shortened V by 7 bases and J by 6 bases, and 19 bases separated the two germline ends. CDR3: CASRPGPPADGYTF. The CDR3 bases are TGCGCCAGCCGTCCGGGACCCCCCGCAGATGGCTACACCTTC.

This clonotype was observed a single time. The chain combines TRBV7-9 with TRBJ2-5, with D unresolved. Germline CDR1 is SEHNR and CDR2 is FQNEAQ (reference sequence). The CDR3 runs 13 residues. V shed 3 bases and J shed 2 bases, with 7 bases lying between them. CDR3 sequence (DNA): TGTGCCAGCAGCTTCCAAGATCAAGAGACCCAGTACTTC. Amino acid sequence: CASSFQDQETQYF.

The DNA for the CDR3 is TGTGCCAGCAGTCCCGAGGGGTTTACGAACACCGGGGAGCTGTTTTTT. This encodes CASSPEGFTNTGELFF. The V call is TRBV6-1, the J call TRBJ2-2; D tentatively reads TRBD1 or TRBD2 (5 bases each). CDR1 is MNHNS and CDR2 is SASEGT in the germline V gene. The V gene lost 5 bases and the J gene lost 0 bases, with 13 bases spanning the gap. This CDR3 region has 16 residues.

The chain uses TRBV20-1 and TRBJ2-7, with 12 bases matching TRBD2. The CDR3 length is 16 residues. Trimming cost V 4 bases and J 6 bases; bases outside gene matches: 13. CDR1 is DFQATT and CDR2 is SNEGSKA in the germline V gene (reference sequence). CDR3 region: CSAIKTSGRGFGEQYF. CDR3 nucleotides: TGCAGTGCTATAAAGACTAGCGGGAGAGGGTTCGGCGAGCAGTACTTC.

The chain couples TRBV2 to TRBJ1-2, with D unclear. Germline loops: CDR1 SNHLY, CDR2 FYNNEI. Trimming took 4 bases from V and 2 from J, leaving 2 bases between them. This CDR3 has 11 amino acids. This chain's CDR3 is CASSVNYGYTF. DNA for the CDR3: TGTGCCAGCAGTGTCAACTATGGCTACACCTTC.

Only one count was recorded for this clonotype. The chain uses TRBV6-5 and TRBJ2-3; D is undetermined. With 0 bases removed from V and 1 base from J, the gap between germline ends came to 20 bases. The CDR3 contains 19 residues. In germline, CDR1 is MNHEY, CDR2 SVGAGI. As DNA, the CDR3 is TGTGCCAGCAGTTACTCGAGCACCGGGCCGCCCCCGGGCACAGATACGCAGTATTTT. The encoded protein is CASSYSSTGPPPGTDTQYF.

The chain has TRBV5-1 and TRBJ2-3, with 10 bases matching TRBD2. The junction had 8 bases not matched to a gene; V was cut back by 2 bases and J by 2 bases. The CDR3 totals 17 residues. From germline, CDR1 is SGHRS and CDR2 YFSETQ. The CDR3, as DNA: TGCGCCAGCAGCTTAAGGGGACTAGCGTCTGACACAGATACGCAGTATTTT. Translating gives CASSLRGLASDTDTQYF.

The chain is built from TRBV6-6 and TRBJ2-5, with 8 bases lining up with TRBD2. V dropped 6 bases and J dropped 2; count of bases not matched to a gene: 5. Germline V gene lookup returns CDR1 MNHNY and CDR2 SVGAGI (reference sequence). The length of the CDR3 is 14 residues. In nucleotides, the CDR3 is TGTGCCAGCAGGGGAAGCGGGGGTCAAGAGACCCAGTACTTC. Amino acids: CASRGSGGQETQYF.

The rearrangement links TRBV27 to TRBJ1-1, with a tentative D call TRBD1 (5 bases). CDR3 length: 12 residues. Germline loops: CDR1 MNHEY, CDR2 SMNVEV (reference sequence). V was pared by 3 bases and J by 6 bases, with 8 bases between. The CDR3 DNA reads TGTGCCAGCAGTTTGCAGGGTCCTGAAGCTTTCTTT. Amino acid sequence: CASSLQGPEAFF.

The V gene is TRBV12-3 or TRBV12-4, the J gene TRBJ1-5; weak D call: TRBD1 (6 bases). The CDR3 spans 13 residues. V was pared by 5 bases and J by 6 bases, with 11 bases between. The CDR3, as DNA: TGTGCCAGCAGTCCGGGGGGGGCTCAGCCCCAGCATTTT. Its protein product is CASSPGGAQPQHF.

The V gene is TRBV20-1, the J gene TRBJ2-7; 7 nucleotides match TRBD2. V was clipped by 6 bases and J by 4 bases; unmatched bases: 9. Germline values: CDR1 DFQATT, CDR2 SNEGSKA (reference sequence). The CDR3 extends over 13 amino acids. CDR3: CSAPTGGEYEQYF. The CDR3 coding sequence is TGCAGTGCCCCAACTGGGGGGGAGTACGAGCAGTACTTC.

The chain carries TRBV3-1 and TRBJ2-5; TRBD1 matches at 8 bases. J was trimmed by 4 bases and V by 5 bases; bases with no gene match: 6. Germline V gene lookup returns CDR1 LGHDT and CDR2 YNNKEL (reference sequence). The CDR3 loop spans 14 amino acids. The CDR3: CASSGQTGVETQYF. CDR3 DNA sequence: TGTGCCAGCAGCGGCCAGACAGGGGTAGAGACCCAGTACTTC.

The CDR3 DNA follows: TGTGCCAGCACCACCGGGAGAGGAGTCGAAAAACTGTTTTTT. Translation gives CASTTGRGVEKLFF. The rearrangement uses TRBV7-2 and TRBJ1-4; no reliable D call. Trimming cost V 7 bases and J 8 bases, with 17 bases left between them. Germline CDR1 is SGHTA and CDR2 is FQGNSA. The CDR3 spans 14 residues.

For the CDR3, the DNA is TGTGCCAGTACTGGTTTTCTGAACACTGAAGCTTTCTTT. This encodes CASTGFLNTEAFF. The rearrangement uses TRBV2 and TRBJ1-1, with no clear D. Germline V CDR1 and CDR2: SNHLY, FYNNEI. V was pared by 9 bases and J by 0 bases, with 11 bases between. The CDR3 totals 13 residues.

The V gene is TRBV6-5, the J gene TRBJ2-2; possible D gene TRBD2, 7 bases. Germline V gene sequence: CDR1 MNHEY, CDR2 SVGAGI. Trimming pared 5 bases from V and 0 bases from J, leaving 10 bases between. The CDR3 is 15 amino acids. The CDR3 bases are TGTGCCAGCAGTAGGGGGGGAGCGAACACCGGGGAGCTGTTTTTT. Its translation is CASSRGGANTGELFF.

Here the CDR3 reads CASSQGGGPSTDTQYF. DNA for the CDR3: TGTGCCAGCAGCCAGGGCGGGGGCCCGAGCACAGATACGCAGTATTTT. This chain joins TRBV5-4 and TRBJ2-3; D is perhaps TRBD2 (7 bases). The germline V gene encodes CDR1 SGHNT and CDR2 YYREEE (reference sequence). CDR3 size: 16 residues. V was trimmed by 4 bases and J by 0 bases, leaving 15 bases between them.

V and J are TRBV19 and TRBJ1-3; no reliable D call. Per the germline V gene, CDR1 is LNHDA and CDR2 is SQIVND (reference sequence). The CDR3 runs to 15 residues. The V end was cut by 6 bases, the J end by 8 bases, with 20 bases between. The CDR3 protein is CASSASANPRDTIYF. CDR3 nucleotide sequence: TGTGCCAGTAGCGCATCGGCCAACCCTAGGGACACCATATATTTT.